Shown below are 3 T cell receptor beta chains from a single sample sequenced in a study of cytomegalovirus exposure and HLA in healthy donors. Only in-frame clones appear in the TCRdb table, and some are missing; sequencing was by immunoSEQ multiplex PCR. Seen here are 82,000 or so clones, roughly 94% observed once, and the top ten hold under 0.9%. Sequencing was performed on PBMCs. Receptors originate from a woman in her late teens or twenties in good health and CMV-seronegative.

The chain has TRBV5-5 and TRBJ2-7; D may be TRBD2 (6 bases). V dropped 1 base and J dropped 4 bases, with 12 bases sitting between them. Germline V gene lookup returns CDR1 SGHKS and CDR2 YYEKEE (reference sequence). The CDR3 covers 14 residues. CDR3 sequence reads: CASSLNRGVYEQYF. The CDR3 DNA reads as TGTGCCAGCAGCTTGAACCGCGGGGTATACGAGCAGTACTTC.

This chain uses TRBV10-1 with TRBJ2-3; D unresolved. Germline V gives CDR1 WNHNN, CDR2 SYGVQD (reference sequence). CDR3 length: 12 residues. V lost 1 base to trimming and J lost 5 bases, with 4 bases between them. The CDR3 DNA follows: TGCGCCAGCAGTGAGTACGGAGATACGCAGTATTTT. Translated, it gives CASSEYGDTQYF.

CDR3 coding DNA: TGTGCCAGCAGTTACGGGGCCAGGGTAAACACTGAAGCTTTCTTT. The encoded protein is CASSYGARVNTEAFF. This chain links TRBV6-6 with TRBJ1-1; perhaps TRBD1 as D (5 bases). CDR1 is MNHNY, CDR2 SVGAGI, per germline (reference sequence). V lost 2 bases, J lost 2 bases, and 12 bases lay in between. CDR3 length: 15 residues.